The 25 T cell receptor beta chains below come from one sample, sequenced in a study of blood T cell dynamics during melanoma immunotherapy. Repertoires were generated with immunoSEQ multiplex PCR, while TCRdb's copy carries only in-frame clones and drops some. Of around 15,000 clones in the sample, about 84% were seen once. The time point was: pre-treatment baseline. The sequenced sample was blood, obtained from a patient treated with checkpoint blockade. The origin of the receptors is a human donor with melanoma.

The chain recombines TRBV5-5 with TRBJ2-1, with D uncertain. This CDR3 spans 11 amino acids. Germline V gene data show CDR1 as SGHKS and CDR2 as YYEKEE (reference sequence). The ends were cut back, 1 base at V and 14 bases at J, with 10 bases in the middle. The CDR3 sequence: CASSLQSPKFF. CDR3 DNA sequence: TGTGCCAGCAGCTTGCAGAGCCCGAAGTTCTTC.

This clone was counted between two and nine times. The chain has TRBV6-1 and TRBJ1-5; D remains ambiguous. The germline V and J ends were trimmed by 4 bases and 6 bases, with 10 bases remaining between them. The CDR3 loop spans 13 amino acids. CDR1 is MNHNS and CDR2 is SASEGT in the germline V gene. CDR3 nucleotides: TGTGCCAGCAGTGCCGCCGAAGGTCAGCCCCAGCATTTT. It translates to CASSAAEGQPQHF.

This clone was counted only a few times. The CDR3 DNA reads as TGCGCCAGCAGCCACACAGCTGATACGCAGTATTTT. It yields the protein CASSHTADTQYF. This chain joins TRBV4-1 and TRBJ2-3; D call uncertain. The V and J ends lost 3 bases and 6 bases respectively, with 7 bases between them. The germline V gene has CDR1 MGHRA and CDR2 YSYEKL. The CDR3 runs to 12 residues.

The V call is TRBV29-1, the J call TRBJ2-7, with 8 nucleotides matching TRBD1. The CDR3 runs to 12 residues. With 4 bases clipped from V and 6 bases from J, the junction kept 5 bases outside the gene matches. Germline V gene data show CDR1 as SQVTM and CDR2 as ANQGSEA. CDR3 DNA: TGCAGCGTTGGGCAGGGGGCTGGCGAGCAGTACTTC. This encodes CSVGQGAGEQYF.

The CDR3 bases are TGTGCCAGCAGCCAAAACCTAGCCCAAGAGACCCAGTACTTC. Translated: CASSQNLAQETQYF. The chain joins TRBV4-2 to TRBJ2-5; D may be TRBD2 (5 bases). Germline CDR1 and CDR2: LGHNA and YNFKEQ. The CDR3 runs 14 residues. V was clipped by 2 bases and J by 1 base, with 8 bases between them.

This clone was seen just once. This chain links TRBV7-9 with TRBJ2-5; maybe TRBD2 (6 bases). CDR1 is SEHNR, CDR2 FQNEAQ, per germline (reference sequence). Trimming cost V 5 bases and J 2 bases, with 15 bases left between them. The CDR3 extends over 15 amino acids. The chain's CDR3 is CASSRGLYPQETQYF. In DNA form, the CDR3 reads TGTGCCAGCAGCAGGGGACTTTACCCACAAGAGACCCAGTACTTC. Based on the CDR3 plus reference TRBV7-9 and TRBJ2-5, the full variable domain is DTGVSQNPRHKITKRGQNVTFRCDPISEHNRLYWYRQTLGQGPEFLTYFQNEAQLEKSRLLSDRFSAERPKGSFSTLEIQRTEQGDSAMYLCASSRGLYPQETQYFGPGTRLLVL.

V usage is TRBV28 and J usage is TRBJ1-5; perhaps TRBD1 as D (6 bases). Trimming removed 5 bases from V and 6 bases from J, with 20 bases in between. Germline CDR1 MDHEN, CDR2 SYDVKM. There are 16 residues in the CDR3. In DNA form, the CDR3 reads TGTGCCAGCAGTCCCCCGGGGGCCACTCGGGGTCAGCCCCAGCATTTT. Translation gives CASSPPGATRGQPQHF.

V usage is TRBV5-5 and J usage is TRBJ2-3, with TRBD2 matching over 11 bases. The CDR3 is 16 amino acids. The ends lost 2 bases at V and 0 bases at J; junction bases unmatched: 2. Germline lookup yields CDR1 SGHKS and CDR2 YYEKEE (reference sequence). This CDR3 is CASSFASGGSTDTQYF. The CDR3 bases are TGTGCCAGCAGCTTCGCTAGCGGGGGGAGCACAGATACGCAGTATTTT.

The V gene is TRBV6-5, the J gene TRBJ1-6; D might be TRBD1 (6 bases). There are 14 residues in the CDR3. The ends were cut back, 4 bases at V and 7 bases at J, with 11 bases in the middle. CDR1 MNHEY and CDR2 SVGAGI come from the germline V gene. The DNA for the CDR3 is TGTGCCAGCAGTTCCGGGGGGCGAAATTCACCCCTCCACTTT. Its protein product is CASSSGGRNSPLHF.

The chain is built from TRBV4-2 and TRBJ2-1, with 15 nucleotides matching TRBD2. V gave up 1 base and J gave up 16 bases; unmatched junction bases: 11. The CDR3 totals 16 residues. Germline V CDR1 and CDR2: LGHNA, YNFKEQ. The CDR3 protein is CASSQVPGLAGGGGFF. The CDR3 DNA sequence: TGTGCCAGCAGCCAAGTACCGGGACTAGCGGGGGGAGGCGGATTCTTC.

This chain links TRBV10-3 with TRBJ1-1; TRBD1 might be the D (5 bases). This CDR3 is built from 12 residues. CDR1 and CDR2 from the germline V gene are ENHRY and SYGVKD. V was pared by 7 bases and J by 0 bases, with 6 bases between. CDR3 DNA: TGTGCCATCAAACAGGTGAACACTGAAGCTTTCTTT. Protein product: CAIKQVNTEAFF.

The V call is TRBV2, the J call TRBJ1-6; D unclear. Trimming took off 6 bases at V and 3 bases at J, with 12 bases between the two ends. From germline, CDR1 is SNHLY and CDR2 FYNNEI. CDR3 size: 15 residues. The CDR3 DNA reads TGTGCCAGCAGGGGTTCTGTGAACTATAATTCACCCCTCCACTTT. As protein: CASRGSVNYNSPLHF.

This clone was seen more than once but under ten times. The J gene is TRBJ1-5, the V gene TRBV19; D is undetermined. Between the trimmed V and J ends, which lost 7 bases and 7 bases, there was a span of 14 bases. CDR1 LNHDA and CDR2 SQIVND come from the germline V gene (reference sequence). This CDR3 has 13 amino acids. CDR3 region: CASNNSPVQPQHF. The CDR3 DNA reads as TGTGCCAGTAACAACTCGCCAGTACAGCCCCAGCATTTT.

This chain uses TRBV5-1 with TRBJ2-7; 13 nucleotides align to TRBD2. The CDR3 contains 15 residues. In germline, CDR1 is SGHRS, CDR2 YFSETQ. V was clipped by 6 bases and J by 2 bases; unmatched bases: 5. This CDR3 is CASTSGTSGAYEQYF. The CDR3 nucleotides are TGCGCCAGCACGTCCGGGACTAGCGGGGCCTACGAGCAGTACTTC.

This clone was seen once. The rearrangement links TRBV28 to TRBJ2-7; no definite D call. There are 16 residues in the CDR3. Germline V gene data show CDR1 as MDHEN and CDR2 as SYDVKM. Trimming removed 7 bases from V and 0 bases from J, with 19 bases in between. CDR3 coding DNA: TGTGCCAGCAAGTCCCCTCGTGGTTTTAGCTCCTACGAGCAGTACTTC. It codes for CASKSPRGFSSYEQYF.

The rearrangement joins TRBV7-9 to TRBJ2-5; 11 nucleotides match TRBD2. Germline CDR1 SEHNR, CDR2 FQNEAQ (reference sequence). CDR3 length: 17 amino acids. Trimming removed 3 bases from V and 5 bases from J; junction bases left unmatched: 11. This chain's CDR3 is CASSFTSGGYRVETQYF. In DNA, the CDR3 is TGTGCCAGCAGCTTTACTAGCGGGGGTTACCGGGTGGAGACCCAGTACTTC.

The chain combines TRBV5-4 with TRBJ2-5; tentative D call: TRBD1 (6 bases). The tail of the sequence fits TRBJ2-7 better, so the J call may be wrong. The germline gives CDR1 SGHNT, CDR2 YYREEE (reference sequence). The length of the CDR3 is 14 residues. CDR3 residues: CASSFSRGLNEQYF. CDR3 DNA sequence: TGTGCCAGCAGCTTTAGTAGGGGGTTAAACGAGCAGTACTTC.

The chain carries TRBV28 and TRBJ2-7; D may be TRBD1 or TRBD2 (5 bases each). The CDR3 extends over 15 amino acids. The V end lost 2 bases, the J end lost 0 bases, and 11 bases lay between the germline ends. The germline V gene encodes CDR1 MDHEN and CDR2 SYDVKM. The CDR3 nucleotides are TGTGCCAGCAGTTTAGGGACCTTGGCCTCCTACGAGCAGTACTTC. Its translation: CASSLGTLASYEQYF.

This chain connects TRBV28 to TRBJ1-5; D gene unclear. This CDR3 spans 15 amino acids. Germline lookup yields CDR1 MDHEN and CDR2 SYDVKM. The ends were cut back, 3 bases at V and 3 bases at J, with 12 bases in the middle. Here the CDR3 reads CASSLSPNPNQPQHF. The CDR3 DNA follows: TGTGCCAGCAGTTTGTCCCCTAACCCCAATCAGCCCCAGCATTTT.

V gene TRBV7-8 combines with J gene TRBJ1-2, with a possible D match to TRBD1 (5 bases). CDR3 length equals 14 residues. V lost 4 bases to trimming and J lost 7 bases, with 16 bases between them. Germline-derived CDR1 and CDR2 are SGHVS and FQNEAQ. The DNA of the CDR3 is TGTGCCAGCAGCTCCCACCTACAGGATCCTGGCTACACCTTC. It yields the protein CASSSHLQDPGYTF.

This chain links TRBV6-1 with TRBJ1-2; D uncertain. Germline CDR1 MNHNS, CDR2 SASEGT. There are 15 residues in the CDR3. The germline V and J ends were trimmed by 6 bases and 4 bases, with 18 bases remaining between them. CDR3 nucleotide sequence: TGTGCCAGCAGCGTGGGGAACAGCTTAGTCTATGGCTACACCTTC. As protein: CASSVGNSLVYGYTF.

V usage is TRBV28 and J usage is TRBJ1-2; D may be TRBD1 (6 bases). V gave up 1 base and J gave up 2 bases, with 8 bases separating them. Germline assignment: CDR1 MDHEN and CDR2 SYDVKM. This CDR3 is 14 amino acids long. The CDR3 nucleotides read TGTGCCAGCAGTTTATATGGGGGCAACTATGGCTACACCTTC. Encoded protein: CASSLYGGNYGYTF.

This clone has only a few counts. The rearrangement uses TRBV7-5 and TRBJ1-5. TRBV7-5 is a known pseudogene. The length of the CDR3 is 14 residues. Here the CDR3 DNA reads TGTGCCAGAAGAATAGGGGCGGGGGGTCAGCCCCAGCATTTT. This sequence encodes CARRIGAGGQPQHF.

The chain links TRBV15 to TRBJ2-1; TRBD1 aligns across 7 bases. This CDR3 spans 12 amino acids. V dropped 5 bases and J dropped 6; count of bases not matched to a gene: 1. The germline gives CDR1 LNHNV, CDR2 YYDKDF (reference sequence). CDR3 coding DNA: TGTGCCACCAGCTACAGGGGCAATGAGCAGTTCTTC. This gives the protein CATSYRGNEQFF. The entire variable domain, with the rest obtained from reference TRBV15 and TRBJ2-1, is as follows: DAMVIQNPRYQVTQFGKPVTLSCSQTLNHNVMYWYQQKSSQAPKLLFHYYDKDFNNEADTPDNFQSRRPNTSFCFLDIRSPGLGDTAMYLCATSYRGNEQFFGPGTRLTVL.

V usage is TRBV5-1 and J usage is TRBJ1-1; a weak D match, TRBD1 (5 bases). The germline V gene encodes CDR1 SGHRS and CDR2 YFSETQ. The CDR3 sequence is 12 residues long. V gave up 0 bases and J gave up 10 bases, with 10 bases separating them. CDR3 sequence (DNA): TGCGCCAGCAGCTTGGAAGGGGAAAGAGCTTTCTTT. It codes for CASSLEGERAFF.